This T cell receptor beta chain was profiled in a study of metastatic and nonmetastatic thyroid tumors. Study context: The study looked at repertoires side by side in blood and in tumor or nodule tissue from malignant and benign thyroid patients. Study-level findings and limits: Reports indicated that malignant thyroid tumors showed significantly higher TCR beta diversity than benign nodules did, in blood and tumor.

Among the patients, none had received any treatment before thyroid surgery. Original data processing: The study built a papillary thyroid cancer distant-metastasis classifier from CDR3 differences across clinicopathological groups. MiXCR reprocessed the PCR reads for TCRdb. These V and J calls rely on TCRdb rather than the paper's analysis. There are tens of thousands of clones in the sample; under 30% occur only once, and 11% lies in the top ten. The CDR3 contains 15 residues. The ends were cut back, 2 bases at V and 5 bases at J, with 15 bases in the middle. Germline V CDR1 and CDR2: MNHEY, SMNVEV (reference sequence). For this clone: What it binds is not known.

Input material: blood. This TCR derives from a male donor with papillary thyroid cancer or a benign thyroid nodule (not recorded which). Some clones in this sample may be carry-over from other donors' samples. V usage is TRBV27 and J usage is TRBJ2-5, with a tentative D call TRBD1 (5 bases). CDR3 DNA: TGTGCCAGCAGTTTAGTAGGGGCTAATTTTGAGACCCAGTACTTC. Encoded protein: CASSLVGANFETQYF.